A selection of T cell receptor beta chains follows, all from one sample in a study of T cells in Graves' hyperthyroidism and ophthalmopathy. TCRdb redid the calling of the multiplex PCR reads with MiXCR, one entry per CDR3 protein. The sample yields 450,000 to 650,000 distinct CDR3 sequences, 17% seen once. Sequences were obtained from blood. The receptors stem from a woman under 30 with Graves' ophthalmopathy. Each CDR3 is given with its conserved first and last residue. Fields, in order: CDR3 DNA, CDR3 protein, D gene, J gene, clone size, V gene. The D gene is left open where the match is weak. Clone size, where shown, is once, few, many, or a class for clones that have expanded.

cdr3_nt: TGTGCCAGCACTCGCACGGCCATGTCTAGGGACGAGCAGTACTTC; cdr3_aa: CASTRTAMSRDEQYF; d_call: NA; j_call: TRBJ2-7; clone_size: many; v_call: TRBV7-2
cdr3_nt: TGCAGTGCCCCTCAGCAGAACACTGAAGCTTTCTTT; cdr3_aa: CSAPQQNTEAFF; d_call: NA; j_call: TRBJ1-1; clone_size: many; v_call: TRBV20-1
cdr3_nt: TGTGCCTGGAATATGGGGGGCAAACAGTCCTACGAGCAGTACTTC; cdr3_aa: CAWNMGGKQSYEQYF; d_call: NA; j_call: TRBJ2-7; clone_size: few; v_call: TRBV30
cdr3_nt: TGTGCCAGCAGCCGGAGGGCGGGAGCTGAGTACAATGAGCAGTTCTTC; cdr3_aa: CASSRRAGAEYNEQFF; d_call: TRBD2; j_call: TRBJ2-1; clone_size: few; v_call: TRBV7-9
cdr3_nt: TGTGCCAGCAGCCTGAACCTCAGGGAGGGTCTTGGCGAACTGTTTTTT; cdr3_aa: CASSLNLREGLGELFF; d_call: NA; j_call: TRBJ1-4; clone_size: NA; v_call: TRBV12-3/TRBV12-4
cdr3_nt: TGTGCCAGCCGGGACCCCCGCGACGAGCAGTACTTC; cdr3_aa: CASRDPRDEQYF; d_call: NA; j_call: TRBJ2-7; clone_size: few; v_call: TRBV7-2
cdr3_nt: TGCGCCAGCAGCCGCTGGGGATTGGGGGGGAACTTGGGGGAGCAGTACTTC; cdr3_aa: CASSRWGLGGNLGEQYF; d_call: TRBD2; j_call: TRBJ2-7; clone_size: few; v_call: TRBV4-3
cdr3_nt: TGTGCCAGCAGCTTAGACCGACTAGCGGGGACCACAGATACGCAGTATTTT; cdr3_aa: CASSLDRLAGTTDTQYF; d_call: TRBD2; j_call: TRBJ2-3; clone_size: many; v_call: TRBV11-1
cdr3_nt: TGCAGTGCTAGAGGGAGGGACTGGCGCACAGATACGCAGTATTTT; cdr3_aa: CSARGRDWRTDTQYF; d_call: NA; j_call: TRBJ2-3; clone_size: many; v_call: TRBV20-1
cdr3_nt: TGTGCCAGTAGTATGGGACAGGGTAACAATCAGCCCCAGCATTTT; cdr3_aa: CASSMGQGNNQPQHF; d_call: TRBD1; j_call: TRBJ1-5; clone_size: few; v_call: TRBV19
cdr3_nt: TGTGCCAGTGGACGGACAGGGCGGAATGAGCAGTTCTTC; cdr3_aa: CASGRTGRNEQFF; d_call: TRBD1; j_call: TRBJ2-1; clone_size: many; v_call: TRBV6-1
cdr3_nt: TGTGCCAGCAGTGAAGTACAATCACCCCTCCACTTT; cdr3_aa: CASSEVQSPLHF; d_call: NA; j_call: TRBJ1-6; clone_size: few; v_call: TRBV6-1
cdr3_nt: TGTGCCAGCTCCTCGAGTATCGCGTCGAATGAGCAGTTCTTC; cdr3_aa: CASSSSIASNEQFF; d_call: NA; j_call: TRBJ2-1; clone_size: many; v_call: TRBV18
cdr3_nt: TGTGCCAGCAGTTTATGGGTCAGCCCGCCTAGACAAGAGACCCAGTACTTC; cdr3_aa: CASSLWVSPPRQETQYF; d_call: NA; j_call: TRBJ2-5; clone_size: NA; v_call: TRBV12-3/TRBV12-4
cdr3_nt: TGCAGTGCTAGAGGGACAGACAGCCACGGAAACACTGAAGCTTTCTTT; cdr3_aa: CSARGTDSHGNTEAFF; d_call: NA; j_call: TRBJ1-1; clone_size: many; v_call: TRBV20-1
cdr3_nt: TGTGCCAGCAGCTTAGAGGCCACTAGCGTCTGGAGTGAGCAGTTCTTC; cdr3_aa: CASSLEATSVWSEQFF; d_call: TRBD2; j_call: TRBJ2-1; clone_size: many; v_call: TRBV7-2
cdr3_nt: TGTGCCAGCAGCGCGTATAGCTCCTACAATGAGCAGTTCTTC; cdr3_aa: CASSAYSSYNEQFF; d_call: NA; j_call: TRBJ2-1; clone_size: many; v_call: TRBV2
cdr3_nt: TGTGCCAGCAGCTTAACGTTTTCAGCAAATGAGCAGTTCTTC; cdr3_aa: CASSLTFSANEQFF; d_call: NA; j_call: TRBJ2-1; clone_size: NA; v_call: TRBV7-9
cdr3_nt: TGTGCCAGCAGTTACTCGCGGGGGGAGGATGGCTACACCTTC; cdr3_aa: CASSYSRGEDGYTF; d_call: NA; j_call: TRBJ1-2; clone_size: many; v_call: TRBV6-5
cdr3_nt: TGTGCCAGCAGCGTAGCGTGGGGCCAAGAGACCCAGTACTTC; cdr3_aa: CASSVAWGQETQYF; d_call: NA; j_call: TRBJ2-5; clone_size: many; v_call: TRBV9
cdr3_nt: TGTGCCAGCTCCACAGAGGTAAATCAGCCCCAGCATTTT; cdr3_aa: CASSTEVNQPQHF; d_call: NA; j_call: TRBJ1-5; clone_size: NA; v_call: TRBV18
cdr3_nt: TGTGCCAGCCAACGGGGGGTCAATCAGCCCCAGCATTTT; cdr3_aa: CASQRGVNQPQHF; d_call: NA; j_call: TRBJ1-5; clone_size: many; v_call: TRBV28
cdr3_nt: TGTGCCTGGAGTGTACGTTCCGATGAGCAGTACTTC; cdr3_aa: CAWSVRSDEQYF; d_call: NA; j_call: TRBJ2-7; clone_size: NA; v_call: TRBV30
cdr3_nt: TGTGCCAGCAGTCTCCGTGCGCCTAATGAAAAACTGTTTTTT; cdr3_aa: CASSLRAPNEKLFF; d_call: NA; j_call: TRBJ1-4; clone_size: NA; v_call: TRBV27
cdr3_nt: TGTGCCAGCAGCCTCGGACCGGGACTGGGAAATGAGCAGTTCTTC; cdr3_aa: CASSLGPGLGNEQFF; d_call: NA; j_call: TRBJ2-1; clone_size: many; v_call: TRBV7-8
cdr3_nt: TGTGCCAGCAGTCGGAGCGCTGAAGCTTTCTTT; cdr3_aa: CASSRSAEAFF; d_call: NA; j_call: TRBJ1-1; clone_size: many; v_call: TRBV6-1
cdr3_nt: TGTGCCACCGCATGGGACACGACCTACGAGCAGTACTTC; cdr3_aa: CATAWDTTYEQYF; d_call: NA; j_call: TRBJ2-7; clone_size: many; v_call: TRBV10-3
cdr3_nt: TGTGCCAGCAGCCATATTAGCAGGCTTTCCTACGAGCAGTACTTC; cdr3_aa: CASSHISRLSYEQYF; d_call: NA; j_call: TRBJ2-7; clone_size: NA; v_call: TRBV28
cdr3_nt: TGTGCCAGCAGACCCGGACTTACCCGAGACTATGGCTACACCTTC; cdr3_aa: CASRPGLTRDYGYTF; d_call: NA; j_call: TRBJ1-2; clone_size: NA; v_call: TRBV6-1
cdr3_nt: TGTGCCAGCAGTACTACAGGGGGCGGCTACGAGCAGTACTTC; cdr3_aa: CASSTTGGGYEQYF; d_call: TRBD1; j_call: TRBJ2-7; clone_size: many; v_call: TRBV28
cdr3_nt: TGTGCCAGCAGTGCCCTAAGGCCGGATACGCAGTATTTT; cdr3_aa: CASSALRPDTQYF; d_call: NA; j_call: TRBJ2-3; clone_size: few; v_call: TRBV2
cdr3_nt: TGTGCCAGCAGTTTAGGACAGGGAGGTAGGACTGAAGCTTTCTTT; cdr3_aa: CASSLGQGGRTEAFF; d_call: TRBD1; j_call: TRBJ1-1; clone_size: many; v_call: TRBV6-1
cdr3_nt: TGTGCCAGCAGAGGGACTAGCGGAGCTAGCACAGATACGCAGTATTTT; cdr3_aa: CASRGTSGASTDTQYF; d_call: TRBD2; j_call: TRBJ2-3; clone_size: many; v_call: TRBV2
cdr3_nt: TGCAGCGTAACGGGACAGCCAACTAACTATGGCTACACCTTC; cdr3_aa: CSVTGQPTNYGYTF; d_call: TRBD1; j_call: TRBJ1-2; clone_size: NA; v_call: TRBV29-1
cdr3_nt: TGTGCCAGCAGTTTGTTGGGGGCGGGCACTGAAGCTTTCTTT; cdr3_aa: CASSLLGAGTEAFF; d_call: NA; j_call: TRBJ1-1; clone_size: many; v_call: TRBV27
cdr3_nt: TGTGCCAGCAGCTTGGGGGTTAACGATGGCTACACCTTC; cdr3_aa: CASSLGVNDGYTF; d_call: NA; j_call: TRBJ1-2; clone_size: many; v_call: TRBV5-5
cdr3_nt: TGTGCCAGCAGTCCGCCGGACAGGGGAGAAACCGGGGAGCTGTTTTTT; cdr3_aa: CASSPPDRGETGELFF; d_call: TRBD1; j_call: TRBJ2-2; clone_size: few; v_call: TRBV6-2/TRBV6-3
cdr3_nt: TGTGCCAGCTCACCGATAGCCCGCTCGGTAAACCCGGAAAAACTGTTTTTT; cdr3_aa: CASSPIARSVNPEKLFF; d_call: NA; j_call: TRBJ1-4; clone_size: NA; v_call: TRBV18
cdr3_nt: TGTGCCAGCAGCCGACTAGTGGTTGAGCAGTTCTTC; cdr3_aa: CASSRLVVEQFF; d_call: NA; j_call: TRBJ2-1; clone_size: NA; v_call: TRBV12-3/TRBV12-4
cdr3_nt: TGTGCCAGCAGTTACTCGGGGGGAGGCCAGCCCCAGCATTTT; cdr3_aa: CASSYSGGGQPQHF; d_call: NA; j_call: TRBJ1-5; clone_size: many; v_call: TRBV6-6
cdr3_nt: TGTGCCAGCAGCCCCCAGGGGGATGAAAAACTGTTTTTT; cdr3_aa: CASSPQGDEKLFF; d_call: TRBD1; j_call: TRBJ1-4; clone_size: many; v_call: TRBV13
cdr3_nt: TGCAGTGCTGGGCACATAGCGGGGGGATACAATGAGCAGTTCTTC; cdr3_aa: CSAGHIAGGYNEQFF; d_call: TRBD2; j_call: TRBJ2-1; clone_size: NA; v_call: TRBV20-1
cdr3_nt: TGTGCCAGCAGTGGAACAGGGGGTGCTGGAAACACCATATATTTT; cdr3_aa: CASSGTGGAGNTIYF; d_call: TRBD1; j_call: TRBJ1-3; clone_size: few; v_call: TRBV28
cdr3_nt: TGTGCCAGCAGTTCACGTCGTAGGGATAGCACAGATACGCAGTATTTT; cdr3_aa: CASSSRRRDSTDTQYF; d_call: NA; j_call: TRBJ2-3; clone_size: many; v_call: TRBV28
cdr3_nt: TGTGCCAGCAGCTGGACAGGGGGGCCCGGGGAGCTGTTTTTT; cdr3_aa: CASSWTGGPGELFF; d_call: TRBD1; j_call: TRBJ2-2; clone_size: NA; v_call: TRBV9
cdr3_nt: TGTGCCAGCAGTTCCCTACGTGGGAGCTCCTACAATGAGCAGTTCTTC; cdr3_aa: CASSSLRGSSYNEQFF; d_call: NA; j_call: TRBJ2-1; clone_size: few; v_call: TRBV27
cdr3_nt: TGTGCCAGCAGCCCCCTGAGGTGGGGGAGGTTTAACGGGGAGCTGTTTTTT; cdr3_aa: CASSPLRWGRFNGELFF; d_call: NA; j_call: TRBJ2-2; clone_size: NA; v_call: TRBV11-2
cdr3_nt: TGTGCCAGCAGCCGGACAGGCCAAGAGACCCAGTACTTC; cdr3_aa: CASSRTGQETQYF; d_call: TRBD1; j_call: TRBJ2-5; clone_size: many; v_call: TRBV3-1
cdr3_nt: TGTGCCAGCAGCCCAAATCACATGGCTAGCACAGATACGCAGTATTTT; cdr3_aa: CASSPNHMASTDTQYF; d_call: NA; j_call: TRBJ2-3; clone_size: many; v_call: TRBV28
cdr3_nt: TGTGCCAGCAGCCAAGGGGCCCTTTTCAGCGGAAACTACAATCAGCCCCAGCATTTT; cdr3_aa: CASSQGALFSGNYNQPQHF; d_call: NA; j_call: TRBJ1-5; clone_size: NA; v_call: TRBV14
cdr3_nt: TGTGCCAGCAGCCAAGTGGAGCTGTTTTTT; cdr3_aa: CASSQVELFF; d_call: NA; j_call: TRBJ2-2; clone_size: many; v_call: TRBV11-2
cdr3_nt: TGTGCCAGCAGCTCCATCGGGGACACGCAGTATTTT; cdr3_aa: CASSSIGDTQYF; d_call: NA; j_call: TRBJ2-3; clone_size: many; v_call: TRBV11-3
cdr3_nt: TGTGCCATCAGTGGCGGAGGGGGTACCCACAATGAGCAGTTCTTC; cdr3_aa: CAISGGGGTHNEQFF; d_call: NA; j_call: TRBJ2-1; clone_size: many; v_call: TRBV10-3
cdr3_nt: TGTGCCAGCAGCTCACTTACCGGGACGCCCTTCGATACGCAGTATTTT; cdr3_aa: CASSSLTGTPFDTQYF; d_call: NA; j_call: TRBJ2-3; clone_size: many; v_call: TRBV7-3
cdr3_nt: TGTGCCAGCAGCGTAGGGTTAGGAATGAATGAGCAGTTCTTC; cdr3_aa: CASSVGLGMNEQFF; d_call: NA; j_call: TRBJ2-1; clone_size: few; v_call: TRBV9